These T cell receptor beta chains were read from a single sample in a study of CD8 T cells in cerebrospinal fluid in Alzheimer's disease. TCRdb reprocessed the 10x single-cell sequencing reads and keeps a single row for each CDR3 protein, giving no DNA. The clone table shows roughly 1,200 distinct CDR3 sequences, with the ten largest holding about 7.8%. The sequenced sample was cerebrospinal fluid. The receptors here all came from a human donor in good health. CDR3s include the opening cysteine and the closing phenylalanine or tryptophan. Fields, in order: J gene, clone size, V gene, CDR3 protein. Rows may omit the clone size; those that give it use once, few, many or a size class.

TRBJ2-2	medium-sized	TRBV21-1	CASSKGSGRGTGELFF
TRBJ2-5	medium-sized	TRBV5-4	CASKTSGVIQETQYF
TRBJ1-1	medium-sized	TRBV11-1	CASSLSGIEAFF
TRBJ2-5	medium-sized	TRBV20-1	CSATGKGAQETQYF
TRBJ2-7	large	TRBV10-3	CAISESKKGSSSYEQYF
TRBJ2-6	medium-sized	TRBV11-3	CASSPGPGRANVLTF
TRBJ2-3	large	TRBV7-2	CASSLAGRATDTQYF
TRBJ2-2	large	TRBV4-2	CASSRETSGPLGTGELFF
TRBJ2-7	medium-sized	TRBV4-3	CASSQDWPGPTYEQYF
TRBJ1-6	-	TRBV6-5	CASSFTFLGADNSPLHF
TRBJ2-5	medium-sized	TRBV5-6	CASSLRSWVETQYF
TRBJ1-4	-	TRBV30	CAWSTRTGTNEKLFF